A selection of T cell receptor beta chains follows, all from one sample in a study of PD-1 blockade in classical Hodgkin lymphoma. Produced via immunoSEQ multiplex PCR; TCRdb's table is partial and in-frame only. The sample consists of roughly 31,000 clones, roughly 90% of them appearing once. Sequenced input: CD4+ T cells from blood. Receptors were obtained from a human donor with classical Hodgkin lymphoma. Each CDR3 is given with its conserved first and last residue. The D gene is left open where the match is weak. Size tells how often a clone was seen (once, few, many) or the class of an expanded clone, and some rows leave it out.

j_gene,v_gene,d_gene,abundance,CDR3nt,CDR3aa
TRBJ1-5,TRBV28,TRBD1,NA,TGTGCCAGCAGTGCAGCTGGGACAGGGGTTAATCAGCCCCAGCATTTT,CASSAAGTGVNQPQHF
TRBJ2-7,TRBV7-9,NA,NA,TGTGCCAGCAGCCGCGGATCGTATTACGAGCAGTACTTC,CASSRGSYYEQYF
TRBJ2-1,TRBV2,NA,NA,TGTGCCAGCGTAGGACCCTACAATGAGCAGTTCTTC,CASVGPYNEQFF
TRBJ2-7,TRBV4-3,TRBD1,once,TGCGCCAGCAGCCAACGGACAGGGGGATACGGGGAGCAGTACTTC,CASSQRTGGYGEQYF
TRBJ1-1,TRBV11-3,NA,few,TGTGCCAGCAGCTTTCCCCGGAGACACACTGAAGCTTTCTTT,CASSFPRRHTEAFF
TRBJ1-1,TRBV28,NA,NA,TGTGCCAGCAGTCAACAGGGACTCCGGGCTTTCTTT,CASSQQGLRAFF
TRBJ2-1,TRBV11-1,TRBD2,NA,TGTGCCAGCAGCCCGAGACTAGCGGGACGTTACAATGAGCAGTTCTTC,CASSPRLAGRYNEQFF
TRBJ2-5,TRBV19,NA,once,TGTGCCAGTAGTATGGCACAAGAGACCCAGTACTTC,CASSMAQETQYF
TRBJ2-5,TRBV10-1,TRBD1,NA,TGCGCCAGCAGTACGGGACAGGAAGAGACCCAGTACTTC,CASSTGQEETQYF
TRBJ2-7,TRBV7-2,TRBD2,NA,TGTGCCAGCAGCTCAGCGGGAGGGCTATCCTACGAGCAGTACTTC,CASSSAGGLSYEQYF
TRBJ2-1,TRBV5-1,TRBD2,NA,TGCGCCAGCAAGCCGGGGCTAGCGGGGAGCTCCTACAATGAGCAGTTCTTC,CASKPGLAGSSYNEQFF
TRBJ1-2,TRBV5-1,NA,few,TGCGCCAGCGCGCAGGACTACTATGGCTACACCTTC,CASAQDYYGYTF
TRBJ2-7,TRBV27,NA,NA,TGTGCCAGCAGTCCTCCCCTCGAGCAGTACTTC,CASSPPLEQYF
TRBJ1-4,TRBV7-9,NA,few,TGTGCCAGCAGCTACGGGGGGCAGGAGGAAAAACTGTTTTTT,CASSYGGQEEKLFF
TRBJ1-1,TRBV19,NA,NA,TGTGCCAGTAGTATTGTCGGGGGATGGGACACTGAAGCTTTCTTT,CASSIVGGWDTEAFF
TRBJ2-3,TRBV7-8,NA,NA,TGTGCCAGCAGCTTAGGGCTAAGGGGGTACTCGACAACGGGCACAGATACGCAGTATTTT,CASSLGLRGYSTTGTDTQYF
TRBJ1-1,TRBV28,NA,NA,TGTGCCAGCAGTCCCCCAGGGACTGAAGCTTTCTTT,CASSPPGTEAFF
TRBJ2-3,TRBV19,NA,NA,TGTGCCAGTAGTTGGGCAAGGGGGGATACGCAGTATTTT,CASSWARGDTQYF
TRBJ1-4,TRBV27,NA,once,TGTGCCACCCTGGACGGATCTAATGAAAAACTGTTTTTT,CATLDGSNEKLFF
TRBJ2-7,TRBV27,TRBD2,NA,TGTGCCAGCAGTCTTAGCGGGAGAGCCCCCTCCTACGAGCAGTACTTC,CASSLSGRAPSYEQYF
TRBJ2-1,TRBV20-1,NA,NA,TGCAGTGCTAGAGATCGGCTTGAGCAGTTCTTC,CSARDRLEQFF
TRBJ1-5,TRBV30,TRBD1,NA,TGTGCCTGGAGTGGCTGGACAGGGGGTTATAGCAATCAGCCCCAGCATTTT,CAWSGWTGGYSNQPQHF
TRBJ2-7,TRBV2,TRBD2,NA,TGTGCCAGCAGTGAAGCGATAATAGCGGGACGCTACGAGCAGTACTTC,CASSEAIIAGRYEQYF
TRBJ2-3,TRBV10-3,TRBD2,NA,TGTGCCATCAGACCCGGACTAGCGGGAAATACGCAGTATTTT,CAIRPGLAGNTQYF
TRBJ2-7,TRBV28,TRBD1,once,TGTGCCAGCAGTTTTTCCGGGACAGGGAAAACCTACGAGCAGTACTTC,CASSFSGTGKTYEQYF
TRBJ2-7,TRBV28,TRBD1,NA,TGTGCCAGTAGAACGGGACAGGGGGCGCGGGAGCAGTACTTC,CASRTGQGAREQYF
TRBJ1-5,TRBV19,TRBD1,NA,TGTGCCAGTAGCAGCCGGACAGGGTTCAATCAGCCCCAGCATTTT,CASSSRTGFNQPQHF
TRBJ2-5,TRBV2,NA,NA,TGTGCCAGCAGTGAGTGGGAGACCCAGTACTTC,CASSEWETQYF
TRBJ2-3,TRBV7-2,TRBD2,NA,TGTGCCAGCAGCTTAGTAGCGGGGTACACAGATACGCAGTATTTT,CASSLVAGYTDTQYF
TRBJ2-5,TRBV15,NA,NA,TGTGCCACCAGCAGAGCTCGCAAGAGCACCCAGTACTTC,CATSRARKSTQYF
TRBJ2-7,TRBV7-2,NA,NA,TGTGCCAGCAGCTTACATTCGCGGAGCTACGAGCAGTACTTC,CASSLHSRSYEQYF
TRBJ2-1,TRBV5-1,TRBD2,NA,TGCGCCAGCAGAAGTACCGGGACTAGCGATAATGAGCAGTTCTTC,CASRSTGTSDNEQFF
TRBJ2-5,TRBV29-1,NA,NA,TGCAGCGTGGGGGGACTCCAAGAGACCCAGTACTTC,CSVGGLQETQYF
TRBJ2-5,TRBV6-5,NA,NA,TGTGCCAGCAGTTTCGGATTCCAAGAGACCCAGTACTTC,CASSFGFQETQYF
TRBJ2-3,TRBV2,NA,NA,TGTGCCAGCAGCACCCGACTAAGCACAGATACGCAGTATTTT,CASSTRLSTDTQYF
TRBJ1-4,TRBV5-1,NA,NA,TGCGCCAGCAGCTCGGGGACCGGAGGGGAAAAACTGTTTTTT,CASSSGTGGEKLFF
TRBJ2-6,TRBV7-2,NA,NA,TGTGCCAGCAGCCTGGGCTCTGGGGCCAACGTCCTGACTTTC,CASSLGSGANVLTF
TRBJ2-5,TRBV6-5,NA,NA,TGTGCCAGCAGTTACGAAGTTTCCATCCAAGAGACCCAGTACTTC,CASSYEVSIQETQYF
TRBJ2-7,TRBV6-1,NA,NA,TGTGCCAGCAGTGATCTAGGGGGTATTTCCTACGAGCAGTACTTC,CASSDLGGISYEQYF
TRBJ1-1,TRBV10-3,TRBD1,once,TGTGCCATCAGTGGACGGACAGGGGGCCGTACTGAAGCTTTCTTT,CAISGRTGGRTEAFF
TRBJ1-2,TRBV19,NA,NA,TGTGCCAGTAGTACTGGGGCAACCATGGCGCCCTATGGCTACACCTTC,CASSTGATMAPYGYTF
TRBJ2-7,TRBV7-6,NA,NA,TGTGCCAGCAGCTTAAGTAACTACGAGCAGTACTTC,CASSLSNYEQYF
TRBJ2-5,TRBV19,NA,NA,TGTGCCAGTAGTATGGGACGGAACCAAGAGACCCAGTACTTC,CASSMGRNQETQYF
TRBJ2-7,TRBV7-9,NA,NA,TGTGCCAGCAGCCCGCCTAGCTTCGAGCAGTACTTC,CASSPPSFEQYF
TRBJ1-1,TRBV7-9,TRBD1,NA,TGTGCCAGCAGCACCCAAGGACAGGGGCGGTTTGAAGCTTTCTTT,CASSTQGQGRFEAFF
TRBJ2-2,TRBV5-1,TRBD1,NA,TGCGCCAGCGCCTGGGGGACAGGGGCCACCGGGGAGCTGTTTTTT,CASAWGTGATGELFF
TRBJ2-2,TRBV5-1,NA,NA,TGCGCCAGCAGCTTGGTTGGAGGCGGGGAGCTGTTTTTT,CASSLVGGGELFF
TRBJ2-5,TRBV4-3,TRBD1,once,TGCGCCAGCAGCCAAGATCTCCCACGGGACAGCTTACAAGAGACCCAGTACTTC,CASSQDLPRDSLQETQYF